This TCR beta chain was sequenced during a study of CD8 T cells in ankylosing spondylitis. Study-level findings and limits: A subset of motif variants has previously been described in the synovial fluid and blood of reactive arthritis. CD8+ disease-linked clones were present at relatively low frequencies in blood. Disease-linked clones reportedly concentrated significantly in matched ankylosing spondylitis synovial fluid.

The authors made TCR beta libraries by quantitative 5'-RACE with molecular barcodes. TCRdb called the 5' RACE reads again in MiXCR, with one record for every CDR3 protein. The sample has about 360,000 distinct CDR3 sequences; 20% to 25% are singletons. Trimming cost V 6 bases and J 7 bases; bases outside gene matches: 9. The CDR3 runs 15 residues. The germline V gene has CDR1 SGHAT and CDR2 FQNNGV. About this clonotype: Its target is not known.

This receptor was identified in a male donor with ankylosing spondylitis or in good health (not recorded which). This chain links TRBV11-2 with TRBJ2-1; TRBD2 aligns across 10 bases. The sample comprised blood, either unsorted or a sorted T cell fraction (not recorded which). The CDR3 DNA reads TGTGCCAGCAGACCAGCGGGGGGGCCGGGTAATGAGCAGTTCTTC. Protein sequence: CASRPAGGPGNEQFF.